This T cell receptor beta chain was retrieved from a study of beta chain features in type 1 diabetes. Study context: The patients were much like the healthy donors in age, gender and cell yields. Whole-study results and caveats: Type 1 diabetes patients had fewer VDJ junction insertions and more deletions.

Sorting based on CD45RO/CCR7/CD25/CD127/CD95/CD27 separated CD4+ naive, central memory, regulatory and stem cell-like memory cells. A remark on this clone: Antigen unknown.

Germline assignment: CDR1 SGHTA and CDR2 FQGNSA. The V end was cut by 5 bases, the J end by 0 bases, with 14 bases between. The CDR3 extends over 16 amino acids. Every bit of the isolated RNA underwent reverse transcription, so sequencing read expressed TCRB transcripts. Sequencing was performed with immunoSEQ multiplex PCR; in TCRdb, only in-frame clones are kept and a portion is missing. The sample gives roughly 310,000 clones, about 10% of which show up once; just over 0.015% is in the top ten. The source is a woman aged 25 to 39 in good health. The gene calls are TRBV7-2 and TRBJ2-4; D is uncertain. Input material: naive CD4+ T cells from blood. CDR3 amino acids: CASSGSGTLAKNIQYF. In DNA, the CDR3 is TGTGCCAGCAGCGGATCAGGAACCCTAGCCAAAAACATTCAGTACTTC.